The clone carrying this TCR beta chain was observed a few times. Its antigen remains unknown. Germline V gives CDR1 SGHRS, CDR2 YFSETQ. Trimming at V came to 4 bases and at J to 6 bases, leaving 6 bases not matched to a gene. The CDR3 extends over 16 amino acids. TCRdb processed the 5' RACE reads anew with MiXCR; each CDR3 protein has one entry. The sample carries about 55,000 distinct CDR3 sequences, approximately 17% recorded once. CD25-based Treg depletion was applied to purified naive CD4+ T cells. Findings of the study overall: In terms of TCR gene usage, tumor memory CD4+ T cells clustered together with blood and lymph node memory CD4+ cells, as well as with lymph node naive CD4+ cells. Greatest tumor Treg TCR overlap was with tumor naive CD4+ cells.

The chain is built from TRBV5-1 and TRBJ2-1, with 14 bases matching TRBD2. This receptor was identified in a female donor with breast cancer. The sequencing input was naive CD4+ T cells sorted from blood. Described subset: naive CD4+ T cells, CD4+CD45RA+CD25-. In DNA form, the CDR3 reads TGCGCCAGCAGCCTGGGGACTAGCGGGAGAACCAATGAGCAGTTCTTC. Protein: CASSLGTSGRTNEQFF.